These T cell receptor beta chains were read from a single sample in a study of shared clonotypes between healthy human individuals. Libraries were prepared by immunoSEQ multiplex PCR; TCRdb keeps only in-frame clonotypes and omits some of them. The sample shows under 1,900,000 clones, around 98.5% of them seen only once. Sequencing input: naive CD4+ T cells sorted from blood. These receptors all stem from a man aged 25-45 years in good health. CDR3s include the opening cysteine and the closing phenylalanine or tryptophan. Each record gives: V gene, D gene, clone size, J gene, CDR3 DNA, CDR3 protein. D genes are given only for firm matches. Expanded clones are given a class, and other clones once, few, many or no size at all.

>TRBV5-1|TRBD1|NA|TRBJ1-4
TGCGCCAGCAGCTTCGGACAGGGGAGTCCTCTCGGGGAAAAACTGTTTTTT
CASSFGQGSPLGEKLFF
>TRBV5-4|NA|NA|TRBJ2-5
TGTGCCAGCAGCGCGGCTGTCCAAGAGACCCAGTACTTC
CASSAAVQETQYF
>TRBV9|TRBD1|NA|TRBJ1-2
TGTGCCAGCAGCGTAGGGGGACAGGGGTACACCTTC
CASSVGGQGYTF
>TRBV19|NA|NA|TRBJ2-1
TGTGCCAGTAGTACCGGGCCCAACCCCAATGAGCAGTTCTTC
CASSTGPNPNEQFF
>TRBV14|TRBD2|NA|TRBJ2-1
TGTGCCAGCAGCCAAGATCCAGCGGGACGGGGTGAGCAGTTCTTC
CASSQDPAGRGEQFF
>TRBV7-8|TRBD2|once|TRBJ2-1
TGTGCCAGTACAAGATCCCGACTAGCGGGGAACAATGAGCAGTTCTTC
CASTRSRLAGNNEQFF
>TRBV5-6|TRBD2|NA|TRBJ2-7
TGTGCCAGCAGCCTCGGACTAGCGGGAGGAGGGTGGCAGTACTTC
CASSLGLAGGGWQYF
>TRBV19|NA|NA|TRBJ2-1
TGTGCCAGTAGTATAGATGCTAGAGGGAGTGAGCAGTTCTTC
CASSIDARGSEQFF
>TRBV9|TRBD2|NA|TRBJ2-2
TGTGCCAGCAGCGTTCGCCCAGCGGGAGGGCCGGACACCGGGGAGCTGTTTTTT
CASSVRPAGGPDTGELFF
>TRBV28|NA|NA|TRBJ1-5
TGTGCCAGCAATAAGGTTGCTTATAGCAATCAGCCCCAGCATTTT
CASNKVAYSNQPQHF
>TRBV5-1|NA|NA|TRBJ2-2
TGCGCCAGCAGCTTGGCCCAGGGGAGCAGCGGGGAGCTGTTTTTT
CASSLAQGSSGELFF
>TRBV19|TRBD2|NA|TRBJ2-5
TGTGCCAGTAAGAGCGGGAGGTACCAAGAGACCCAGTACTTC
CASKSGRYQETQYF
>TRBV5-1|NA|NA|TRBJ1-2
TGCGCCAGCAGCTGGGGACTCAACAACACGCCCTATGGCTACACCTTC
CASSWGLNNTPYGYTF
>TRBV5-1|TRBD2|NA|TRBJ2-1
TGCGCCAGCAGCTTGGATCTAGCGGGAGTTTTCAATGAGCAGTTCTTC
CASSLDLAGVFNEQFF
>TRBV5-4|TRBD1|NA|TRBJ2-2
TGTGCCAGCAGTCTTAAGACAGGGAGCACCGGGGAGCTGTTTTTT
CASSLKTGSTGELFF
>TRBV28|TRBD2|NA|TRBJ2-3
TGTGCCAGCAGTTTTGGGACTAGCGGACTGCGCACAGATACGCAGTATTTT
CASSFGTSGLRTDTQYF
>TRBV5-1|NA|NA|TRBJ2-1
TGCGCCAGCACCGAAACCAGGGGATACAATGAGCAGTTCTTC
CASTETRGYNEQFF
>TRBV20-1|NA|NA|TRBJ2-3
TGCAGCTACAGCACAGATACGCAGTATTTT
CSYSTDTQYF
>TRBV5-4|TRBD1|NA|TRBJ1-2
TGTGCCAGCAGCTCAGGACAGGGGGATTGGTTAGACACCTTC
CASSSGQGDWLDTF
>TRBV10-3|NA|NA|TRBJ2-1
TGTGCCATCACCCTAAGCGGGGCAGGGGGCAATGAGCAGTTCTTC
CAITLSGAGGNEQFF
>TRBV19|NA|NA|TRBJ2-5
TGTGCCAGTAGTATACAAGGGGGAGCCCAGTACTTC
CASSIQGGAQYF
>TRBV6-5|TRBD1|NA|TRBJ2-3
TGTGCCAGCAGAGGGACAGGGAGCTTCACAGATACGCAGTATTTT
CASRGTGSFTDTQYF
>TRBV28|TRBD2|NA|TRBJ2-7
TGTGCCAGCAGTTTTACATCTAGCGGGAGCAACCCTTACGAGCAGTACTTC
CASSFTSSGSNPYEQYF
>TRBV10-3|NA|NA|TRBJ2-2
TGTGCCATCAGTCCATCCCCCAGCGCCTCGGGCACCGGGGAGCTGTTTTTT
CAISPSPSASGTGELFF
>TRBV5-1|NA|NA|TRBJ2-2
TGCGCCAGCAGCTCCGTAACCCCGGGGAGCGGGGAGCTGTTTTTT
CASSSVTPGSGELFF
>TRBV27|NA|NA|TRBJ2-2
TGTGCCAGCAGTTTTCGAGGTCCCGGGGAGCTGTTTTTT
CASSFRGPGELFF
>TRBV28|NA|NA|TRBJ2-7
TGTGCCAGCAGTTTAACAGTCCACGAGCAGTACTTC
CASSLTVHEQYF
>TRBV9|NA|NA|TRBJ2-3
TGTGCCAGCAGCGTAGTTTCGTCCGATACGCAGTATTTT
CASSVVSSDTQYF
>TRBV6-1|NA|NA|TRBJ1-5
TGTGCCAGCAGTGAAGTTGAGCGATGGGGCAATCAGCCCCAGCATTTT
CASSEVERWGNQPQHF
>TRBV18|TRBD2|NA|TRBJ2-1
TGTGCCAGCTCCCCGACCCAGCGACTAGCGGGAGTGAGAAATGAGCAGTTCTTC
CASSPTQRLAGVRNEQFF
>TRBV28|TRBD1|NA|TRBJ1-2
TGTGCCAGCAGTTCAGGGGGAGGCCATGGCTACACCTTC
CASSSGGGHGYTF
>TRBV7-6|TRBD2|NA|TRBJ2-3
TGTGCCAGCAGCCCCAGGACTAGCGGCCCTACAGATACGCAGTATTTT
CASSPRTSGPTDTQYF
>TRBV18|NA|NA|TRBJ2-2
TGTGCCAGCTCACCAGGGGTCACCGGGGAGCTGTTTTTT
CASSPGVTGELFF
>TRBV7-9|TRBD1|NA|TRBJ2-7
TGTGCCAGCAGCGACCCCGGGACAGGGAACGAGCAGTACTTC
CASSDPGTGNEQYF
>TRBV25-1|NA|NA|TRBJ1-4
TGTGCCAGCAATCAGGGCCTCGCGGGTGCTAATGAAAAACTGTTTTTT
CASNQGLAGANEKLFF
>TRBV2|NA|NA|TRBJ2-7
TGTGCCAGCAGTGAAAGGTTCTACGAGCAGTACTTC
CASSERFYEQYF
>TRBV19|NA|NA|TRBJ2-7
TGTGCCAGTAGTATAGATCCACTCCAACCCTACGAGCAGTACTTC
CASSIDPLQPYEQYF
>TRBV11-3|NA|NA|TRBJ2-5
TGTGCCAGCAGCTTAGAAGCAGGGGGGGAGACCCAGTACTTC
CASSLEAGGETQYF
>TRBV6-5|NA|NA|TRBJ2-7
TGTGCCAGCAGTTATACGACAGTGGCCTCCTACGAGCAGTACTTC
CASSYTTVASYEQYF
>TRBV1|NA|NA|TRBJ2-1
TGCACCAGCAGCCAAAAGGGACTAGCGGGAGAGTTGGGTGAGCAGTTCTTC
CTSSQKGLAGELGEQFF
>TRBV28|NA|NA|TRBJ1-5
TGTGCCAGCAACACCAAACAGGAGGGCAATCAGCCCCAGCATTTT
CASNTKQEGNQPQHF
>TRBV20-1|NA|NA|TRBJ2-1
TGCAGTGCGACTAATGAGCAGTTCTTC
CSATNEQFF
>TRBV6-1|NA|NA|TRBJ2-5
TGTGCCAGCAGTGAGATAAAGACCCAGTACTTC
CASSEIKTQYF
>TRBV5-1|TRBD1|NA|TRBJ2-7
TGCGCCAGCAGCTTGGTGGATCGGACAGGGTCCTACGAGCAGTACTTC
CASSLVDRTGSYEQYF
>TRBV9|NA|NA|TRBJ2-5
TGTGCCAGCAGCGCCGTGGGGGAGACCCAGTACTTC
CASSAVGETQYF
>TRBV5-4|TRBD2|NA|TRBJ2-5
TGTGCCAGCAGTTCCGGGACTAGCAGATCCCAAGAGACCCAGTACTTC
CASSSGTSRSQETQYF
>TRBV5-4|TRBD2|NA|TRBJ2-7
TGTGCCAGCAGCTTCAGTCCCGGCACTAGCGGGACATACTTC
CASSFSPGTSGTYF
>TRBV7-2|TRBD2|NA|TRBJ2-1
TGTGCCAGCACACATCTAAGGCAGCGGGAGTTCCATGAGCAGTTCTTC
CASTHLRQREFHEQFF
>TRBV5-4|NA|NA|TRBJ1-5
TGTGCCAGCAGCTTGGGTGGAGGGGCGGATCAGCCCCAGCATTTT
CASSLGGGADQPQHF
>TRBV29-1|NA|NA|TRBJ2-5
TGCAGCGTAGGCTTTCGGGGGACCCAGTACTTC
CSVGFRGTQYF
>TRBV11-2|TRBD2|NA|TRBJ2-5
TGTGCCAGCAGCCTGACTAGCGGGCAAGAGACCCAGTACTTC
CASSLTSGQETQYF
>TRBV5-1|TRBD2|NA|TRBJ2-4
TGCGCCAGCAGCGCCGGACTAGCGGGAGACAAAAACATTCAGTACTTC
CASSAGLAGDKNIQYF
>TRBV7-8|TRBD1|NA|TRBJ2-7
TGTGCCAGCAGCTTGGCCCGGGACAGGGGGCTTAACGAGCAGTACTTC
CASSLARDRGLNEQYF
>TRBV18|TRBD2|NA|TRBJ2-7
TGTGCCAGCTCACCACCTAGCGGGAGCGGGTCTGGTTACGAGCAGTACTTC
CASSPPSGSGSGYEQYF
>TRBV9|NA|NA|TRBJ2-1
TGTGCCAGCAGCGTGAGCGTGTCCTACAATGAGCAGTTCTTC
CASSVSVSYNEQFF
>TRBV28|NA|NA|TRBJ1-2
TGTGCCAGCAGTGGACCTTCTAACTATGGCTACACCTTC
CASSGPSNYGYTF
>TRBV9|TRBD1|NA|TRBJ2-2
TGTGCCAGCAGCCCCCGGTGGGGCAGGGGGTCCGGGGAGCTGTTTTTT
CASSPRWGRGSGELFF
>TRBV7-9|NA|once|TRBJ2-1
TGTGCCAGCAGCTACACCCGGCGACTAGGGTCCTACAATGAGCAGTTCTTC
CASSYTRRLGSYNEQFF